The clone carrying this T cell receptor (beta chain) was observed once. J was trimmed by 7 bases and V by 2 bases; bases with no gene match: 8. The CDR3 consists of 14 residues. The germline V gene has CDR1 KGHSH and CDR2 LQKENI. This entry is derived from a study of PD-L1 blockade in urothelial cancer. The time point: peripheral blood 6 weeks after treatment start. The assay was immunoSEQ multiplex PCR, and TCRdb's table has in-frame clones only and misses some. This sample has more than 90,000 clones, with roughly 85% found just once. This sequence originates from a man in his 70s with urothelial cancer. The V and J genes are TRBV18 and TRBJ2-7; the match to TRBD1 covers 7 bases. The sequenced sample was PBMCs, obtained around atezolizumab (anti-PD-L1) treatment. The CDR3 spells CASSPGTVSWEQYF. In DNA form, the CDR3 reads TGTGCCAGCTCACCAGGGACAGTTTCGTGGGAGCAGTACTTC.